Below, one T cell receptor beta chain is given with its context. It has no known antigen specificity. No base-level quality is on record; no much larger clone is a single base apart. According to the germline V gene, CDR1 reads SQVTM and CDR2 reads ANQGSEA. The CDR3, cysteine through phenylalanine, is 14 amino acids long. Only the CDR3 portion is preserved as DNA: 42 bases, with reading frame beginning at the first base. Relative to germline, V is 7 bases shorter and J is 2 bases shorter, with 17 bases between their ends. These data belong to a study of radiation and T cells in renal cell carcinoma (dated by TCRdb to 2020 to 2022). Regarding the study in general: Samples came from a clinical trial, in which primary renal cell carcinomas received 15 Gy stereotactic body radiation therapy followed by nephrectomy 4 weeks later. TCR beta sequencing covered some 55 samples in total, comprising about 26 tumors and roughly 27 peripheral blood samples. Across all 50 or so samples, around 4,000,000 unique CDR3 nucleotide sequences, encoding 2.5 million to 3 million unique CDR3 amino acid sequences, were identified. General findings and caveats noted by the study authors: An increase in top tumor clonotypes in blood was observed from baseline to 2 weeks post-radiation, followed by contraction by 4 weeks, which was taken to suggest transient expansion of tumor-resident clones. Tracking of blood repertoire dynamics stopped at roughly four weeks after treatment, with no follow-up past that point. No pretreatment tumor biopsies were available, so the baseline intratumoral presence of clonotypes could not be determined. With a single-armed trial design, the study had no way to address how radiation dose or scheduling affects the TCR repertoire.

The sample's time point label, decoded: blood 2 weeks post-SBRT. This sample's treatment or condition label indicates: 15 Gy SBRT to primary tumor, nephrectomy 4 weeks later. To follow tumor-enriched clonotypes, peripheral blood was collected serially from radiation-treated patients at baseline and again at 2 weeks and 4 weeks after SBRT. All patients had renal cell carcinoma with clear cell pathology. The QIAamp DNA Blood Mini Kit (Qiagen) was used to prepare genomic DNA for TCR sequencing. The analyses included only samples that passed all quality control checks. TCR beta libraries were generated from genomic DNA with the immunoSEQ kit, following the manufacturer's recommendations. Library preparation used a first multiplex PCR with proprietary primers, then a second PCR adding unique barcodes, with bead cleanups after each round. Each sample batch included a kit-provided positive control reaction and a negative control reaction. The final libraries were assessed on an Agilent 4200 TapeStation D1000 ScreenTape, pooled by volume, and quantified by qPCR. Sequencing was performed on an Illumina NextSeq500 with a MidOutput 150-cycle cartridge, and 156 Read1 and 15 Index1 cycles were run with kit custom primers. The pooled library was loaded at about 1 pM, with a roughly 19% PhiX control spiked in. The paper's data handling went like this. The vendor-processed data were analyzed in R, and a clonotype was defined as all T cells that share the same CDR3 nucleotide sequence. For clone abundance analyses, frequencies were normalized to the 10,000 most abundant clones in each sample. Public T cell clones, which averaged fewer than five per sample, were removed prior to analysis. A difference in abundance of at least 32-fold between compartments was used to define tumor-enriched and baseline blood-enriched clonotypes. A beta-binomial differential abundance model was applied to find clonotypes that expanded or contracted between blood time points. Similarity between tumor and blood repertoires was quantified using the Baroni-Urbani and Buser coefficient, and groups were compared with two-tailed Wilcoxon tests in R. The source is immuneACCESS, and TCRdb retained only in-frame sequences with V and J called. Part of the clones is not carried over; for the studies checked, unresolved V genes explain less than half of this, and the remainder is unexplained. D and trimming were read from the DNA, whereas the V and J calls and clone size are those reported in that table. This sample has approximately 23,000 clones in its table, and roughly 80% of those were observed once. The top ten clones comprise 25% to 40% of the sample.

The receptor's source is a man aged 60 to 69 with renal cell carcinoma. The chain couples TRBV29-1 to TRBJ1-1; a tentative D match to TRBD1 spans 5 bases. The sample in question was blood, obtained from a patient whose treatment included radiotherapy and nephrectomy. At the DNA level, the sequence is TGCAGCGCCCGCCTTAATGACAGAAACACTGAAGCTTTCTTT. It translates as CSARLNDRNTEAFF.